The clone carrying this T cell receptor beta chain was detected many times. This specimen belongs to a study of T cell repertoires in cytomegalovirus infection. TCRdb independently ran MiXCR on the reads; one entry per CDR3 protein. The sample includes about 330,000 distinct CDR3 sequences, 8% to 10% of them seen just once. V lost 6 bases and J 4 bases, leaving 21 bases between the germline ends. The CDR3 loop spans 16 amino acids. The V gene's germline CDR1 is LGHNT and CDR2 FRNRAP. This chain uses TRBV12-5 with TRBJ2-5; no definite D call. The TCR was taken from a human donor in good health (CMV status not recorded). Some clones in this sample may be carry-over from other donors' samples. The sample comprised PBMCs. The CDR3 sequence is CASGNLLDGGVETQYF. For the CDR3, the DNA is TGTGCTAGTGGCAACCTCCTGGACGGTGGGGTAGAGACCCAGTACTTC.